These T cell receptor beta chains were read from a single sample in a study of T-cell reconstitution after alpha-beta-depleted transplantation in children. TCRdb independently ran MiXCR on the PCR reads; one entry per CDR3 protein. This table holds hundreds of thousands of distinct CDR3 sequences, about 12% found once. The source material was PBMCs from the stem cell graft donor, sampled from the stem cell graft. The receptors here all came from a human donor who donated a stem cell graft to a child with combined immunodeficiency. The CDR3 runs from the conserved cysteine through the conserved F or W. Fields, in order: D gene, J gene, V gene, clone size, CDR3 protein, CDR3 DNA. The D gene is left open where the match is weak. Size is stated for part of the rows, as once, few or many counts, or as a class when the clone is expanded.

d_gene: -
j_gene: TRBJ2-1
v_gene: TRBV25-1
abundance: -
CDR3aa: CATLDGLEQFF
CDR3nt: TGTGCCACCCTGGACGGGTTGGAGCAGTTCTTC

d_gene: -
j_gene: TRBJ1-5
v_gene: TRBV20-1
abundance: -
CDR3aa: CSAPLSSNQPQHF
CDR3nt: TGCAGTGCCCCCTTGAGTAGCAATCAGCCCCAGCATTTT

d_gene: TRBD2
j_gene: TRBJ2-1
v_gene: TRBV12-3/TRBV12-4
abundance: many
CDR3aa: CASKSGRNVPSYNEQFF
CDR3nt: TGTGCCAGCAAGAGCGGGAGGAATGTCCCTAGCTACAATGAGCAGTTCTTC

d_gene: TRBD1
j_gene: TRBJ2-3
v_gene: TRBV4-3
abundance: many
CDR3aa: CASSQLNPGQGADTQYF
CDR3nt: TGCGCCAGCAGCCAGTTGAATCCGGGACAGGGTGCAGATACGCAGTATTTT

d_gene: -
j_gene: TRBJ2-1
v_gene: TRBV7-3
abundance: few
CDR3aa: CASSPGTLNEQFF
CDR3nt: TGTGCCAGCAGCCCTGGGACGTTAAATGAGCAGTTCTTC

d_gene: -
j_gene: TRBJ2-4
v_gene: TRBV3-1
abundance: -
CDR3aa: CASSQDPRGVNIQYF
CDR3nt: TGTGCCAGCAGCCAAGATCCCAGGGGGGTGAACATTCAGTACTTC

d_gene: -
j_gene: TRBJ1-5
v_gene: TRBV6-1
abundance: -
CDR3aa: CASRTRTGSNQPQHF
CDR3nt: TGTGCCAGCAGAACACGTACAGGGAGCAATCAGCCCCAGCATTTT

d_gene: -
j_gene: TRBJ2-1
v_gene: TRBV20-1
abundance: -
CDR3aa: CSARDSGSSSYNEQFF
CDR3nt: TGCAGTGCTAGAGATTCTGGAAGTAGCTCCTACAATGAGCAGTTCTTC

d_gene: -
j_gene: TRBJ2-7
v_gene: TRBV12-3/TRBV12-4
abundance: few
CDR3aa: CASSPNAGDEQYF
CDR3nt: TGTGCCAGCAGTCCAAACGCTGGGGACGAGCAGTACTTC

d_gene: -
j_gene: TRBJ2-7
v_gene: TRBV27
abundance: -
CDR3aa: CASSLSWQADSYEQYF
CDR3nt: TGTGCCAGCAGTTTATCGTGGCAGGCCGACTCCTACGAGCAGTACTTC

d_gene: TRBD2
j_gene: TRBJ2-3
v_gene: TRBV20-1
abundance: few
CDR3aa: CSARGTGGREDTQYF
CDR3nt: TGCAGTGCTAGGGGGACGGGGGGACGAGAAGATACGCAGTATTTT

d_gene: TRBD1
j_gene: TRBJ1-5
v_gene: TRBV27
abundance: -
CDR3aa: CASSPTGQGFQPQHF
CDR3nt: TGTGCCAGCAGCCCTACGGGACAGGGGTTCCAGCCCCAGCATTTT

d_gene: -
j_gene: TRBJ2-7
v_gene: TRBV30
abundance: -
CDR3aa: CAWSDGLVPYEQYF
CDR3nt: TGTGCCTGGAGTGATGGCCTAGTACCCTACGAGCAGTACTTC

d_gene: -
j_gene: TRBJ1-1
v_gene: TRBV5-5
abundance: few
CDR3aa: CASSFLRLVTPEAFF
CDR3nt: TGTGCCAGCAGCTTTTTGCGACTGGTGACCCCTGAAGCTTTCTTT

d_gene: TRBD2
j_gene: TRBJ2-1
v_gene: TRBV5-1
abundance: few
CDR3aa: CASRRIGLADNEQFF
CDR3nt: TGCGCCAGCAGGCGTATTGGACTAGCGGACAATGAGCAGTTCTTC

d_gene: -
j_gene: TRBJ2-7
v_gene: TRBV20-1
abundance: many
CDR3aa: CSAPGENSYEQYF
CDR3nt: TGCAGTGCTCCCGGGGAGAACTCCTACGAGCAGTACTTC

d_gene: TRBD2
j_gene: TRBJ2-5
v_gene: TRBV19
abundance: -
CDR3aa: CASSISTSVWTQYF
CDR3nt: TGTGCCAGTAGTATTTCGACTAGCGTATGGACCCAGTACTTC

d_gene: TRBD1
j_gene: TRBJ2-1
v_gene: TRBV12-3/TRBV12-4
abundance: few
CDR3aa: CASRGTALGDEQFF
CDR3nt: TGTGCCAGCAGGGGGACAGCGTTGGGCGATGAGCAGTTCTTC

d_gene: -
j_gene: TRBJ2-1
v_gene: TRBV4-3
abundance: -
CDR3aa: CASSQQRGPNNEQFF
CDR3nt: TGCGCCAGCAGCCAACAACGGGGCCCCAACAATGAGCAGTTCTTC

d_gene: TRBD2
j_gene: TRBJ2-1
v_gene: TRBV7-9
abundance: -
CDR3aa: CATLRTSGNNEQFF
CDR3nt: TGTGCCACCCTAAGGACTAGCGGAAACAATGAGCAGTTCTTC

d_gene: -
j_gene: TRBJ2-2
v_gene: TRBV6-2/TRBV6-3
abundance: few
CDR3aa: CASSYRDMNTGELFF
CDR3nt: TGTGCCAGCAGTTACCGGGACATGAACACCGGGGAGCTGTTTTTT

d_gene: TRBD2
j_gene: TRBJ2-3
v_gene: TRBV20-1
abundance: many
CDR3aa: CSARTGLAGGLIDTQYF
CDR3nt: TGCAGTGCTAGAACCGGTTTGGCGGGAGGATTGATAGATACGCAGTATTTT